This TCR beta chain was recorded in a study of cytomegalovirus exposure and HLA in healthy donors. Regarding the study as a whole: TCR beta V- and J-gene trimming was later associated with a missense DCLRE1C variant. Analyzed later, association rates of TCRs varied across HLA loci, with DRB1 most and HLA-C fewest.

The V gene end was trimmed by 2 bases and the J gene end by 13 bases; junction bases not matched to a gene: 12. CDR3 length equals 14 residues. The germline gives CDR1 MRHNA, CDR2 SNTAGT. The study ran its PCR with 60 Vbeta and 13 Jbeta primers. Sequencing was performed with immunoSEQ multiplex PCR; in TCRdb, only in-frame clones are kept and a portion is missing. The sample has 200,000 to 300,000 clones, about 80% seen once. On this clone itself: What it binds is unknown.

The sequenced sample was PBMCs. V gene TRBV6-4 combines with J gene TRBJ1-2; TRBD1 aligns across 8 bases. The receptor's source is a woman between 55 and 75 years old in good health and CMV-seropositive. This CDR3 is CASSDTPGQGDVTF. As DNA, the CDR3 is TGTGCCAGCAGTGACACCCCAGGACAGGGAGATGTCACCTTC.